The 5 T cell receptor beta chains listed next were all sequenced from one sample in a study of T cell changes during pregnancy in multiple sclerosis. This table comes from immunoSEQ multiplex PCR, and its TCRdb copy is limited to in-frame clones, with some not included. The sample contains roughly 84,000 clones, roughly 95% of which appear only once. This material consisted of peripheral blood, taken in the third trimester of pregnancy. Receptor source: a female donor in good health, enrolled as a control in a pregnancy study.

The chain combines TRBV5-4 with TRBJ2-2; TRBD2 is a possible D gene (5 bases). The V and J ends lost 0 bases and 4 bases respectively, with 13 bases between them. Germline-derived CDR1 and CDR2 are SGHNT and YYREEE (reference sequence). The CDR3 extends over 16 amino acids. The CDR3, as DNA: TGTGCCAGCAGCTTGGGCGGGCGCGCTGGCACCGGGGAGCTGTTTTTT. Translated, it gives CASSLGGRAGTGELFF.

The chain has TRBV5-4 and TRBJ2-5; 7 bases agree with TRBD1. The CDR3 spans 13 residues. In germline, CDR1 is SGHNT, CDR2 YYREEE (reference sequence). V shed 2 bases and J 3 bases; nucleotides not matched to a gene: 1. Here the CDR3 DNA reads TGTGCCAGCAGCTTCGGACAGGAAGAGACCCAGTACTTC. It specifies CASSFGQEETQYF.

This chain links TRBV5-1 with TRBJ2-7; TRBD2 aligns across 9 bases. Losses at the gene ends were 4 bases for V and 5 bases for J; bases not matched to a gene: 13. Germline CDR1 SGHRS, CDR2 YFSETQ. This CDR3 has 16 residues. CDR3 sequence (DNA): TGCGCCAGCAGCCCCAACCTGAATAGCGGGAGTGACGAGCAGTACTTC. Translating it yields CASSPNLNSGSDEQYF.

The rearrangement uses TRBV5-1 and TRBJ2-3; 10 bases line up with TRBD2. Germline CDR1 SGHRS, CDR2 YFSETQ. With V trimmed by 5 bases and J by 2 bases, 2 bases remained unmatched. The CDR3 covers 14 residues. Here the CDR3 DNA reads TGCGCCAGCAGACTAGCGGGGAACACAGATACGCAGTATTTT. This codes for CASRLAGNTDTQYF.

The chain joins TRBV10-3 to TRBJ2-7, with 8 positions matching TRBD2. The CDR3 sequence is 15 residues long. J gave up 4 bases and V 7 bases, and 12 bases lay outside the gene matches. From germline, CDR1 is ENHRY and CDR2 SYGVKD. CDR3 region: CAINSGTRGEYEQYF. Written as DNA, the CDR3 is TGTGCCATCAATTCCGGGACGCGGGGGGAATACGAGCAGTACTTC.